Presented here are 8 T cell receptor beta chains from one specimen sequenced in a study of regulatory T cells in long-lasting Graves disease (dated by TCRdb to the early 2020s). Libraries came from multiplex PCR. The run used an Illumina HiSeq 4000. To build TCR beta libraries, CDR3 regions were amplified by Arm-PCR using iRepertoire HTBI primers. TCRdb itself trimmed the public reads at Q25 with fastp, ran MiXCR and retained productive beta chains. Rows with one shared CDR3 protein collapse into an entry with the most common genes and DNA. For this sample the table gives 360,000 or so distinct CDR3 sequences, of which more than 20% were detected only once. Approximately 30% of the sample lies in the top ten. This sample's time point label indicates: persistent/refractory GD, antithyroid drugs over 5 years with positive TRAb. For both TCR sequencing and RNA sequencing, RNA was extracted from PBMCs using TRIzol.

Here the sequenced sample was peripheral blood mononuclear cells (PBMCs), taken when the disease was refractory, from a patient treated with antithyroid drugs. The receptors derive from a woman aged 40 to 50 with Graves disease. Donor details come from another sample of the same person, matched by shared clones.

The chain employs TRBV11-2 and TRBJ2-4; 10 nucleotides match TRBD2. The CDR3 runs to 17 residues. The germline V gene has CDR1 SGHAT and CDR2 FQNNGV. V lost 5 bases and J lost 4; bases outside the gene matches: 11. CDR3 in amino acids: CASSQTSSGSGKNIQYF. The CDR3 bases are TGTGCCAGCAGCCAAACCTCTAGCGGGAGTGGGAAAAACATTCAGTACTTC.

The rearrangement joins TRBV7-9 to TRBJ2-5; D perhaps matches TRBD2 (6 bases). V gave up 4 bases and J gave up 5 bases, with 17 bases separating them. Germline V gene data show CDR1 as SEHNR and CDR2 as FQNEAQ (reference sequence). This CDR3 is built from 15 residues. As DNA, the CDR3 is TGTGCCAGCAGCTCGCCGGGGGACCGCCGTGAGACCCAGTACTTC. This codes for CASSSPGDRRETQYF.

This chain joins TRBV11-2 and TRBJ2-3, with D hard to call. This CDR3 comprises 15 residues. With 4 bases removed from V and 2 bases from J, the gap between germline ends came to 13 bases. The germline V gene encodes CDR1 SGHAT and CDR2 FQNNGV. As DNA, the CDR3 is TGTGCCAGCAGCTACCTGTGGTCGCCCACAGATACGCAGTATTTT. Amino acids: CASSYLWSPTDTQYF.

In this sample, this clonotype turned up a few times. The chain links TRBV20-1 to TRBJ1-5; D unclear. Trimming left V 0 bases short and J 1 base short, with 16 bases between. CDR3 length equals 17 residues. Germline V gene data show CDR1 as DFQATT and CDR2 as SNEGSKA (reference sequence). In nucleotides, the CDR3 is TGCAGTGCTAGAGAGGACCACAGTGCTGGGAGCAATCAGCCCCAGCATTTT. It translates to CSAREDHSAGSNQPQHF.

The CDR3 DNA sequence: TGTGCCAGCAGTGAAGATGTCGGGGGTTTGCAGCCCCAGCATTTT. It encodes CASSEDVGGLQPQHF. The chain is built from TRBV2 and TRBJ1-5; D is possibly TRBD1 (5 bases). Germline V gives CDR1 SNHLY, CDR2 FYNNEI. The CDR3 contains 15 residues. The V and J ends lost 1 base and 7 bases respectively, with 14 bases between them.

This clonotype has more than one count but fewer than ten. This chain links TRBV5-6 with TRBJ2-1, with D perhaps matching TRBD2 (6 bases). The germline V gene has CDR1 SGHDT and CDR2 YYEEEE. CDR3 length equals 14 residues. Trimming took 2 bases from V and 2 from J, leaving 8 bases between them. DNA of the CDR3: TGTGCCAGCAGCTTTTGGGGGGCCTACAATGAGCAGTTCTTC. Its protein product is CASSFWGAYNEQFF.

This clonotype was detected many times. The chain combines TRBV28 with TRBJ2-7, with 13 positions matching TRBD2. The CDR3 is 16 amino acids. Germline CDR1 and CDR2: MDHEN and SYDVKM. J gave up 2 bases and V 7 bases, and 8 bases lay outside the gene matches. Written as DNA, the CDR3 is TGTGCCAGCACCCAACCGGGACTAGCGGGGCCCTACGAGCAGTACTTC. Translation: CASTQPGLAGPYEQYF.

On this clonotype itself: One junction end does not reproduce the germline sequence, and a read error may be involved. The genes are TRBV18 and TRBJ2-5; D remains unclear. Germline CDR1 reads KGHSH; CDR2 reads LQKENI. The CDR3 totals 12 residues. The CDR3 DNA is TGTGTCAGCTCACCAATAGAAGAGACCCAGTACTTC. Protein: CVSSPIEETQYF. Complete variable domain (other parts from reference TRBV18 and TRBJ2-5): NAGVMQNPRHLVRRRGQEARLRCSPMKGHSHVYWYRQLPEEGLKFMVYLQKENIIDESGMPKERFSAEFPKEGPSILRIQQVVRGDSAAYFCVSSPIEETQYFGPGTRLLVL.